Following are 21 T cell receptor beta chains from one sample sequenced in a study of T cell clonotyping in hematopoietic cell transplantation. Measured with immunoSEQ multiplex PCR; TCRdb has only the in-frame clones, and not every one. Found here are 17,000 or so clones, 90% of them singletons; the top ten hold under 3%. The sequenced sample was peripheral blood mononuclear cells. Receptors were obtained from a man aged 50-59 years in good health. Some clones in this sample may be carry-over from other donors' samples.

The chain combines TRBV6-1 with TRBJ2-7; 10 bases fit TRBD2. CDR1 is MNHNS and CDR2 is SASEGT in the germline V gene. This CDR3 region has 18 residues. V was pared by 3 bases and J by 4 bases, with 15 bases of the junction left unmatched. CDR3 amino acids: CASSDGPGSGGAAYEQYF. The CDR3 DNA sequence: TGTGCCAGCAGTGACGGTCCGGGAAGCGGGGGGGCCGCATACGAGCAGTACTTC.

The rearrangement joins TRBV7-8 to TRBJ1-5; TRBD1 agrees at 10 bases. J lost 7 bases, V lost 3 bases, and 3 bases had no gene match. The CDR3 is 14 amino acids. Per germline, CDR1 SGHVS and CDR2 FQNEAQ. In DNA form, the CDR3 reads TGTGCCAGCAGCTTCAGGGACAGGGGCCAGCCCCAGCATTTT. Its protein is CASSFRDRGQPQHF.

The V and J genes are TRBV6-1 and TRBJ2-7, with 10 nucleotides matching TRBD1. This CDR3 comprises 13 residues. The ends lost 5 bases at V and 7 bases at J; junction bases unmatched: 5. Germline assignment: CDR1 MNHNS and CDR2 SASEGT. The CDR3 loop reads CASSRGQGREQYF. DNA for the CDR3: TGTGCCAGCAGTCGGGGACAGGGGAGGGAGCAGTACTTC.

The V and J genes are TRBV7-9 and TRBJ1-5; 7 bases line up with TRBD1. Germline V lookup: CDR1 SEHNR, CDR2 FQNEAQ (reference sequence). The CDR3 totals 15 residues. The V segment lost 0 bases and the J segment 7 bases; nucleotides outside the gene matches: 6. CDR3 sequence reads: CASSLAVGQAQPQHF. CDR3 DNA sequence: TGTGCCAGCAGCTTAGCCGTCGGACAGGCCCAGCCCCAGCATTTT.

The gene calls are TRBV7-2 and TRBJ2-4, with 8 bases matching TRBD2. The CDR3 covers 15 residues. The germline CDR1 and CDR2 sequences are SGHTA and FQGNSA. J was trimmed by 6 bases and V by 2 bases; bases with no gene match: 6. Written as DNA, the CDR3 is TGTGCCAGCAGCTTAAACAGCGGGGGATCAAACATTCAGTACTTC. Translated: CASSLNSGGSNIQYF.

The rearrangement uses TRBV6-5 and TRBJ1-1; 11 bases fit TRBD1. The CDR3 totals 15 residues. Germline-derived CDR1 and CDR2 are MNHEY and SVGAGI. The V and J ends lost 5 bases and 10 bases, in that order; junction bases with no gene match: 12. This CDR3 is CASSQGGGQGARAFF. The CDR3 DNA reads as TGTGCCAGCAGTCAAGGGGGTGGACAGGGGGCGCGAGCTTTCTTT.

The V gene is TRBV6-5, the J gene TRBJ2-3; D is uncertain. This CDR3 has 13 residues. Germline CDR1 and CDR2: MNHEY and SVGAGI. The V end was cut by 6 bases, the J end by 6 bases, with 13 bases between. CDR3 sequence (DNA): TGTGCCAGCAGGCTTACGGTCCGGGATACGCAGTATTTT. It encodes CASRLTVRDTQYF.

V and J are TRBV6-5 and TRBJ2-3; 12 bases match TRBD2. The CDR3 sequence is 16 residues long. Germline assignment: CDR1 MNHEY and CDR2 SVGAGI. Germline trimming cut 2 bases from V and 5 bases from J; bases unmatched to any gene: 5. The CDR3 nucleotides are TGTGCCAGCAGTTACGGGACTAGCGGGCTGGGAGATACGCAGTATTTT. This sequence encodes CASSYGTSGLGDTQYF.

This chain links TRBV4-3 with TRBJ2-5; maybe TRBD2 (6 bases). Trimming removed 0 bases from V and 9 bases from J, with 8 bases in between. CDR1 and CDR2 from the germline V gene are LGHNA and YSLEER. CDR3 length: 12 amino acids. CDR3 sequence reads: CASSQDSGAQYF. In nucleotides, the CDR3 is TGCGCCAGCAGCCAAGATTCGGGGGCCCAGTACTTC.

This rearrangement joins TRBV30 to TRBJ1-3; D unresolved. Germline lookup yields CDR1 GTSNPN and CDR2 SVGIG (reference sequence). Between the trimmed V and J ends, which lost 3 bases and 0 bases, there was a span of 12 bases. The CDR3 extends over 15 amino acids. The CDR3 coding sequence is TGTGCCTGGAGCACTATTCCCAGCTCTGGAAACACCATATATTTT. Residues: CAWSTIPSSGNTIYF.

The rearrangement uses TRBV6-5 and TRBJ1-6; D unresolved. From germline, CDR1 is MNHEY and CDR2 SVGAGI. The CDR3 has 14 amino acids. Trimming took off 7 bases at V and 3 bases at J, with 10 bases between the two ends. The CDR3 loop is CASTRDIYNSPLHF. The CDR3 DNA follows: TGTGCCAGCACTCGGGATATCTATAATTCACCCCTCCACTTT.

The chain uses TRBV29-1 and TRBJ2-5; TRBD2 might be the D (6 bases). The germline V and J ends were trimmed by 3 bases and 4 bases, with 15 bases remaining between them. CDR3 length: 14 residues. Germline-derived CDR1 and CDR2 are SQVTM and ANQGSEA. The CDR3 nucleotides are TGCAGCGTTGAGCGGGACTCGGGGATAGAGACCCAGTACTTC. Its protein product is CSVERDSGIETQYF.

This chain joins TRBV7-6 and TRBJ2-5; D is perhaps TRBD1 (6 bases). Germline loops: CDR1 SGHVS, CDR2 FNYEAQ. The germline V and J ends were trimmed by 1 base and 5 bases, with 14 bases remaining between them. The CDR3 sequence is 15 residues long. CDR3 in amino acids: CASSLGWGRSETQYF. The CDR3 DNA sequence: TGTGCCAGCAGCTTAGGTTGGGGGCGCTCGGAGACCCAGTACTTC.

This chain joins TRBV19 and TRBJ2-1; 7 bases fit TRBD1. Per germline, CDR1 LNHDA and CDR2 SQIVND (reference sequence). After removal of 3 bases from V and 10 bases from J, the junction contained 9 bases not matched to a gene. This CDR3 contains 14 residues. In DNA form, the CDR3 reads TGTGCCAGTAGTATTGGTGGACAGGTCTTAGAGCAGTTCTTC. Translated: CASSIGGQVLEQFF.

This clone was observed once. This chain connects TRBV2 to TRBJ2-5, with D unclear. The germline gives CDR1 SNHLY, CDR2 FYNNEI. Trimming pared 3 bases from V and 5 bases from J, leaving 16 bases between. The CDR3 has 15 residues. Here the CDR3 DNA reads TGTGCCAGCAGTGACGGCGGTCACGTAACGGAGACCCAGTACTTC. Translating gives CASSDGGHVTETQYF.

The chain has TRBV29-1 and TRBJ2-3, with 11 positions matching TRBD2. The CDR3 spans 16 residues. Germline trimming cut 5 bases from V and 0 bases from J; bases unmatched to any gene: 7. The germline V gene has CDR1 SQVTM and CDR2 ANQGSEA. CDR3: CSVTSGSQSSTDTQYF. The CDR3 nucleotides read TGCAGCGTTACTAGCGGGAGCCAGTCTAGCACAGATACGCAGTATTTT.

J is TRBJ2-7 and V is TRBV5-1, with 8 bases aligning to TRBD1. The CDR3 covers 15 residues. CDR1 SGHRS and CDR2 YFSETQ come from the germline V gene. With 0 bases clipped from V and 5 bases from J, the junction kept 7 bases outside the gene matches. The CDR3 coding sequence is TGCGCCAGCAGCTTGGAGGACAGGGTGTTGAACGAGCAGTACTTC. This gives the protein CASSLEDRVLNEQYF.

The genes are TRBV4-3 and TRBJ1-2, with D perhaps matching TRBD1 (5 bases). Between the trimmed V and J ends, which lost 3 bases and 9 bases, there was a span of 11 bases. Germline V gene data show CDR1 as LGHNA and CDR2 as YSLEER. The CDR3 length is 12 residues. The CDR3 sequence: CASSQGKGRYTF. The CDR3 DNA is TGCGCCAGCAGCCAGGGGAAGGGACGCTACACCTTC.

J is TRBJ1-1 and V is TRBV6-5; 7 bases match TRBD1. The CDR3 runs 14 residues. Germline-derived CDR1 and CDR2 are MNHEY and SVGAGI. V trimming: 6 bases; J trimming: 7 bases; junction bases outside the gene matches: 11. Here the CDR3 DNA reads TGTGCCAGCAGCAAAGAAGGGACAGTCCGTGAAGCTTTCTTT. It codes for CASSKEGTVREAFF.

The CDR3 loop is CACNRGHFNEQFF. In DNA, the CDR3 is TGTGCCTGTAACAGGGGGCACTTTAATGAGCAGTTCTTC. The chain carries TRBV30 and TRBJ2-1; 9 bases map to TRBD1. The CDR3 has 13 amino acids. The junction had 7 bases not matched to a gene; V was cut back by 6 bases and J by 7 bases. The germline CDR1 and CDR2 sequences are GTSNPN and SVGIG (reference sequence).

This clone has just one count. This chain links TRBV28 with TRBJ1-1; the D is unclear. Germline CDR1 is MDHEN and CDR2 is SYDVKM. This CDR3 has 12 amino acids. The ends were cut back, 2 bases at V and 8 bases at J, with 9 bases in the middle. In nucleotides, the CDR3 is TGTGCCAGCAGTTTAGGAGTAATCGAAGCTTTCTTT. Protein product: CASSLGVIEAFF.